Listed below are T cell receptor beta chains from one sample, sequenced in a study of T cells in localized non-small cell lung cancer. The protocol was immunoSEQ multiplex PCR, while the TCRdb copy is restricted to in-frame clones and leaves out a portion. The data hold fewer than 100,000 clones, with 80% observed a single time. Source: peripheral blood, taken before any cancer treatment. Every receptor here comes from a female donor over 55 with stage I lung adenocarcinoma. CDR3s include the opening cysteine and the closing phenylalanine or tryptophan. Fields, in order: D gene, clone size, J gene, V gene, CDR3 protein, CDR3 DNA. A D gene is named only where the DNA matches it firmly. Where a row states a size, it is once, few, many or the class of an expanded clone; other rows omit it.

D: -; size: once; J: TRBJ2-3; V: TRBV5-1; CDR3: CASSLGLSGGRSTDTQYF; DNA: TGCGCCAGCAGCTTGGGACTATCAGGTGGGAGGTCCACAGATACGCAGTATTTT
D: TRBD1; size: -; J: TRBJ2-7; V: TRBV5-1; CDR3: CASSLAWDRDAEQYF; DNA: TGCGCCAGCAGCTTGGCCTGGGACAGGGACGCCGAGCAGTACTTC
D: -; size: -; J: TRBJ2-1; V: TRBV2; CDR3: CASKSQNSYNEQFF; DNA: TGTGCCAGCAAATCCCAAAACTCCTACAATGAGCAGTTCTTC
D: TRBD1; size: once; J: TRBJ1-2; V: TRBV6-5; CDR3: CASNGGTGQDYGYTF; DNA: TGTGCCAGCAATGGGGGTACCGGACAGGACTATGGCTACACCTTC
D: -; size: -; J: TRBJ1-2; V: TRBV5-8; CDR3: CASSLPGRKIGYTF; DNA: TGTGCCAGCAGCTTGCCAGGGAGGAAGATTGGCTACACCTTC
D: TRBD2; size: -; J: TRBJ2-1; V: TRBV9; CDR3: CASSPRVAGNNEQFF; DNA: TGTGCCAGCAGCCCCCGGGTAGCGGGTAACAATGAGCAGTTCTTC
D: -; size: -; J: TRBJ1-6; V: TRBV7-9; CDR3: CASSLAGDSPLHF; DNA: TGTGCCAGCAGCTTAGCAGGGGACTCACCCCTCCACTTT
D: TRBD2; size: -; J: TRBJ2-7; V: TRBV7-9; CDR3: CASRATSGVWGEQYF; DNA: TGTGCCAGCAGAGCTACTAGCGGGGTTTGGGGCGAGCAGTACTTC
D: TRBD1; size: -; J: TRBJ2-2; V: TRBV4-3; CDR3: CASSQDRVDRGHLTTGELFF; DNA: TGCGCCAGCAGCCAAGATCGAGTGGACAGGGGGCATTTGACCACCGGGGAGCTGTTTTTT
D: -; size: -; J: TRBJ2-6; V: TRBV4-3; CDR3: CASSQEQGGNGANVLTF; DNA: TGCGCCAGCAGCCAAGAACAGGGGGGGAATGGGGCCAACGTCCTGACTTTC
D: TRBD2; size: -; J: TRBJ2-3; V: TRBV7-6; CDR3: CASSFPASGKNTDTQYF; DNA: TGTGCCAGCAGCTTCCCGGCTAGCGGAAAAAACACAGATACGCAGTATTTT
D: -; size: -; J: TRBJ2-1; V: TRBV2; CDR3: CASTEGLLPLNEQFF; DNA: TGTGCCAGCACTGAGGGACTCCTTCCTCTCAATGAGCAGTTCTTC
D: -; size: once; J: TRBJ1-1; V: TRBV11-2; CDR3: CASSWGNGDTEAFF; DNA: TGTGCCAGCAGCTGGGGCAACGGAGACACTGAAGCTTTCTTT
D: -; size: -; J: TRBJ2-7; V: TRBV28; CDR3: CASSSQEFTYEQYF; DNA: TGTGCCAGCAGTTCTCAGGAGTTTACCTACGAGCAGTACTTC
D: -; size: -; J: TRBJ1-2; V: TRBV14; CDR3: CASSQGLVVNYGYTF; DNA: TGTGCCAGCAGCCAAGGTTTAGTAGTTAACTATGGCTACACCTTC
D: -; size: few; J: TRBJ1-1; V: TRBV27; CDR3: CASSSVRTVNTEAFF; DNA: TGTGCCAGCAGTTCGGTGCGGACAGTGAACACTGAAGCTTTCTTT
D: TRBD1; size: -; J: TRBJ2-5; V: TRBV19; CDR3: CASSLGQGQETQYF; DNA: TGTGCCAGTAGTCTGGGACAGGGCCAAGAGACCCAGTACTTC
D: TRBD2; size: -; J: TRBJ2-4; V: TRBV5-3; CDR3: CARSPPAGTSGRLAKNIQYF; DNA: TGTGCCAGAAGCCCACCAGCCGGGACTAGCGGGAGGTTAGCCAAAAACATTCAGTACTTC
D: -; size: -; J: TRBJ2-7; V: TRBV28; CDR3: CASREGSGEQYF; DNA: TGTGCCAGCAGGGAGGGGTCGGGGGAGCAGTACTTC
D: -; size: -; J: TRBJ1-4; V: TRBV2; CDR3: CASSELRENEKLFF; DNA: TGTGCCAGCAGTGAACTCAGAGAGAATGAAAAACTGTTTTTT
D: -; size: -; J: TRBJ2-7; V: TRBV13; CDR3: CASSPREPGYEQYF; DNA: TGTGCCAGCAGCCCCAGGGAGCCGGGCTACGAGCAGTACTTC
D: TRBD1; size: -; J: TRBJ1-2; V: TRBV19; CDR3: CATRARTGQNYGYTF; DNA: TGTGCCACAAGGGCCCGGACAGGACAAAACTATGGCTACACCTTC
D: -; size: -; J: TRBJ1-1; V: TRBV30; CDR3: CAWRAAGLTEAFF; DNA: TGTGCCTGGAGGGCAGCCGGGCTCACTGAAGCTTTCTTT
D: -; size: -; J: TRBJ2-2; V: TRBV19; CDR3: CASSPRRNTGELFF; DNA: TGTGCCAGTAGTCCCCGACGGAACACCGGGGAGCTGTTTTTT
D: -; size: -; J: TRBJ2-7; V: TRBV4-3; CDR3: CASSQQVGQYYEQYF; DNA: TGCGCCAGCAGCCAGCAGGTGGGACAATACTACGAGCAGTACTTC
D: TRBD2; size: -; J: TRBJ2-5; V: TRBV6-1; CDR3: CASKRTSIETQYF; DNA: TGTGCCAGCAAACGGACTAGCATCGAGACCCAGTACTTC
D: -; size: -; J: TRBJ2-1; V: TRBV5-6; CDR3: CASSSPSDEQFF; DNA: TGTGCCAGCAGCTCCCCTAGCGATGAGCAGTTCTTC
D: -; size: -; J: TRBJ1-2; V: TRBV7-9; CDR3: CASSAGILYGYTF; DNA: TGTGCCAGCAGCGCAGGGATCCTCTATGGCTACACCTTC
D: -; size: -; J: TRBJ1-1; V: TRBV5-6; CDR3: CASSLGVNTEAFF; DNA: TGTGCCAGCAGCTTGGGGGTGAACACTGAAGCTTTCTTT
D: TRBD2; size: -; J: TRBJ2-7; V: TRBV5-1; CDR3: CASSSGYWTSSYEQYF; DNA: TGCGCCAGCAGCTCGGGGTATTGGACTAGCTCCTACGAGCAGTACTTC
D: TRBD1; size: -; J: TRBJ1-2; V: TRBV27; CDR3: CASSLYAGGANYGYTF; DNA: TGTGCCAGCAGTCTTTATGCAGGGGGCGCTAACTATGGCTACACCTTC
D: -; size: -; J: TRBJ2-1; V: TRBV18; CDR3: CASSPETGFSYNEQFF; DNA: TGTGCCAGCTCACCGGAGACAGGATTCTCCTACAATGAGCAGTTCTTC
D: -; size: -; J: TRBJ1-1; V: TRBV25-1; CDR3: CASSPVNAEAFF; DNA: TGTGCCAGCAGTCCGGTAAACGCTGAAGCTTTCTTT
D: -; size: -; J: TRBJ1-1; V: TRBV5-8; CDR3: CASSLVTEAFF; DNA: TGTGCCAGCAGCTTGGTTACTGAAGCTTTCTTT
D: -; size: -; J: TRBJ1-4; V: TRBV27; CDR3: CASSPSPSATNEKLFF; DNA: TGTGCCAGCAGCCCGAGCCCCAGTGCAACTAATGAAAAACTGTTTTTT
D: -; size: -; J: TRBJ2-5; V: TRBV6-5; CDR3: CASSYPPAYF; DNA: TGTGCCAGCAGTTACCCCCCTGCGTACTTC
D: TRBD1; size: once; J: TRBJ2-7; V: TRBV30; CDR3: CAWGLRRTGDPSYEQYF; DNA: TGTGCCTGGGGTTTAAGGAGGACAGGGGATCCCTCCTACGAGCAGTACTTC
D: TRBD2; size: -; J: TRBJ2-5; V: TRBV7-9; CDR3: CASRPVGGQETQYF; DNA: TGTGCCAGCAGGCCGGTGGGAGGGCAAGAGACCCAGTACTTC
D: TRBD2; size: -; J: TRBJ2-1; V: TRBV11-1; CDR3: CASSYGLAGYNEQFF; DNA: TGTGCCAGCAGCTACGGACTAGCGGGATACAATGAGCAGTTCTTC
D: -; size: -; J: TRBJ1-3; V: TRBV5-1; CDR3: CASSPQSGNTIYF; DNA: TGCGCCAGCAGCCCCCAATCTGGAAACACCATATATTTT
D: -; size: once; J: TRBJ1-4; V: TRBV14; CDR3: CASSRLDGSNEKLFF; DNA: TGTGCCAGCAGCAGGCTGGACGGGTCTAATGAAAAACTGTTTTTT
D: -; size: -; J: TRBJ1-1; V: TRBV15; CDR3: CATSRTGYAEAFF; DNA: TGTGCCACCAGCAGGACGGGTTACGCTGAAGCTTTCTTT
D: -; size: -; J: TRBJ1-5; V: TRBV6-1; CDR3: CASSTQWQENQPQHF; DNA: TGTGCCAGCAGTACCCAGTGGCAGGAAAATCAGCCCCAGCATTTT
D: -; size: -; J: TRBJ1-1; V: TRBV6-1; CDR3: CASSELRGNTEAFF; DNA: TGTGCCAGCAGTGAGCTTCGGGGGAACACTGAAGCTTTCTTT
D: -; size: few; J: TRBJ1-2; V: TRBV4-3; CDR3: CASSQVEGGRGLGGYTF; DNA: TGCGCCAGCAGCCAAGTAGAGGGAGGGAGGGGTCTCGGCGGCTACACCTTC